Each of the 8 T cell receptor beta chains below was sequenced from the same sample in a study of blood T cells in healthy people across ages. Using a J-beta primer mix together with a sample-barcoded 5' primer, a second PCR was run for roughly 6 to 12 cycles. TCRdb reprocessed the 5' RACE reads via MiXCR and lists one record per CDR3 protein. The sample has approximately 780,000 distinct CDR3 sequences, around 24% seen once. This sample also appeared in a second study, on T cells of mothers and their children.

The sample comprised blood. Receptors originate from a boy under 18 in good health.

V usage is TRBV7-2 and J usage is TRBJ1-3; D not resolved. Trimming left V 2 bases short and J 1 base short, with 9 bases between. The germline V gene has CDR1 SGHTA and CDR2 FQGNSA. This CDR3 region has 15 residues. CDR3 amino acids: CASSLSPFSGNTIYF. In DNA form, the CDR3 reads TGTGCCAGCAGCTTATCCCCATTTTCTGGAAACACCATATATTTT.

The chain recombines TRBV4-1 with TRBJ1-4, with a weak D call TRBD1 (5 bases). Germline V gene data show CDR1 as MGHRA and CDR2 as YSYEKL. The CDR3 loop spans 15 amino acids. The V and J ends lost 2 bases and 5 bases respectively, with 12 bases between them. The CDR3 sequence: CASSQPTRGNEKLFF. DNA for the CDR3: TGCGCCAGCAGCCAACCCACCCGGGGGAATGAAAAACTGTTTTTT.

This clonotype was counted a few times. The V call is TRBV5-1, the J call TRBJ2-5; perhaps TRBD2 as D (6 bases). With the DNA end fitting TRBJ2-7 better, the J assignment may be wrong. Germline loops: CDR1 SGHRS, CDR2 YFSETQ. The CDR3 contains 14 residues. The CDR3 DNA follows: TGCGCCAGCAGCGCCTCCGGGGGCTCCTACGAGCAGTACTTC. It is translated as CASSASGGSYEQYF.

This chain joins TRBV10-2 and TRBJ2-3; 10 bases map to TRBD1. The V and J ends lost 8 bases and 6 bases, in that order; junction bases with no gene match: 8. CDR3 length equals 14 residues. Germline V gives CDR1 WSHSY, CDR2 SAAADI. The CDR3 region is CASGPGTGVDTQYF. CDR3 sequence (DNA): TGCGCCAGCGGCCCCGGGACAGGGGTGGATACGCAGTATTTT.

A remark on this clonotype: At one boundary the junction diverges from the germline segment, which might be a read error. This chain joins TRBV6-5 and TRBJ2-5; 7 positions agree with TRBD1. This CDR3 has 12 amino acids. CDR1 is MNHEY, CDR2 SVGAGI, per germline. The DNA of the CDR3 is TGTGCCAGCAAGGGACAGACCTACGAGCAGTGCTTC. This gives the protein CASKGQTYEQCF.

This clonotype has just a few counts. The chain has TRBV6-2 or TRBV6-3 and TRBJ2-1; D unresolved. This CDR3 has 14 residues. V was clipped by 6 bases and J by 5 bases, with 14 bases between them. Germline V lookup: CDR1 MNHEY, CDR2 SVGEGT. The CDR3 protein is CASRGWSPDNEQFF. DNA of the CDR3: TGTGCCAGCAGGGGGTGGAGCCCTGACAATGAGCAGTTCTTC.

This clonotype was detected only a few times. The J gene is TRBJ2-1, the V gene TRBV20-1, with TRBD2 matching 11 bases. V trimming: 2 bases; J trimming: 7 bases; junction bases outside the gene matches: 7. This CDR3 has 15 amino acids. In germline, CDR1 is DFQATT, CDR2 SNEGSKA (reference sequence). The CDR3 DNA sequence: TGCAGTGCTAGAAGGCTAGCGGGGGGAATTAATGAGCAGTTCTTC. This gives the protein CSARRLAGGINEQFF.

This chain links TRBV28 with TRBJ2-1; no definite D call. CDR3 size: 12 residues. Germline CDR1 is MDHEN and CDR2 is SYDVKM. Trimming left V 8 bases short and J 4 bases short, with 9 bases between. The CDR3 DNA reads TGTGCCAGCCAAGGGCCTTACAATGAGCAGTTCTTC. It specifies CASQGPYNEQFF.